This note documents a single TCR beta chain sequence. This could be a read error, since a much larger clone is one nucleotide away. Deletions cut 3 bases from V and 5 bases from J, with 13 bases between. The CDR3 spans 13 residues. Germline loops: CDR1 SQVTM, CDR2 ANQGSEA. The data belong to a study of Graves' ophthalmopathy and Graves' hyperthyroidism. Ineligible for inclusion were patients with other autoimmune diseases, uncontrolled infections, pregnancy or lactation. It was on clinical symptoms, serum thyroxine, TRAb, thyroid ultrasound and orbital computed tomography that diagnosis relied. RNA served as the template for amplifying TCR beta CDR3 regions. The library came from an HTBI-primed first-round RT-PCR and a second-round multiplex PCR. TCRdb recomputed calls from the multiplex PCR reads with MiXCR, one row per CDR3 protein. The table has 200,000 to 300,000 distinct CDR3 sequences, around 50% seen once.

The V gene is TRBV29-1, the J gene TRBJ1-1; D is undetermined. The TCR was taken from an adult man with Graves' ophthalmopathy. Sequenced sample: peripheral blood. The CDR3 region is CSVEKGLDTEAFF. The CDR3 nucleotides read TGCAGCGTTGAGAAAGGGCTTGATACTGAAGCTTTCTTT.